Listed below are T cell receptor beta chains from one sample, sequenced in a study of T cell changes during pregnancy in multiple sclerosis. Assay used: immunoSEQ multiplex PCR; TCRdb lists only in-frame clones, some missing. Of almost 20,000 clones in the sample, about 88% were seen once. This sample comprised CD8+ T cells from peripheral blood mononuclear cells, obtained in the second trimester of pregnancy. The origin of the receptors is a female donor in good health, enrolled as a control in a pregnancy study. Each CDR3 is given with its conserved first and last residue. A D gene is named only where the DNA matches it firmly. The listing skips clone size in some rows; elsewhere it reads once, few, many or a size class.

V gene	J gene	D gene	clone size	CDR3 protein	CDR3 DNA
TRBV5-1	TRBJ2-1	TRBD1	NA	CASSSTPRQGGPYNEQFF	TGCGCCAGCAGCTCGACTCCTAGACAGGGGGGCCCATACAATGAGCAGTTCTTC
TRBV27	TRBJ2-7	TRBD2	NA	CASSFRSGLAGSYDQYF	TGTGCCAGCAGTTTTAGATCCGGACTAGCGGGATCGTACGACCAGTACTTC
TRBV7-9	TRBJ1-1	NA	once	CASSPSAGMNTEAFF	TGTGCCAGCAGCCCCTCGGCGGGAATGAACACTGAAGCTTTCTTT
TRBV2	TRBJ2-7	TRBD2	NA	CASMVGLAPYEQYF	TGTGCCAGCATGGTGGGACTAGCTCCTTACGAGCAGTACTTC
TRBV6-1	TRBJ1-5	NA	medium-sized	CASSEEGVQPQHF	TGTGCCAGCAGTGAAGAGGGAGTACAGCCCCAGCATTTT
TRBV11-2	TRBJ2-5	TRBD1	NA	CASSLVGQGLRETQYF	TGTGCCAGCAGCTTAGTGGGACAGGGGCTGAGAGAGACCCAGTACTTC
TRBV2	TRBJ1-4	TRBD1	NA	CASSRDRAREKLFF	TGTGCCAGCAGTAGGGACAGGGCGAGGGAAAAACTGTTTTTT
TRBV7-9	TRBJ2-1	NA	NA	CASSNLVSEQFF	TGTGCCAGCAGCAACCTAGTTAGTGAGCAGTTCTTC
TRBV7-3	TRBJ2-7	NA	NA	CASSSMGGYYEQYF	TGTGCCAGCAGCTCTATGGGGGGATACTACGAGCAGTACTTC
TRBV27	TRBJ1-3	NA	NA	CASSLQGNTIYF	TGTGCCAGCAGTTTACAGGGAAACACCATATATTTT
TRBV27	TRBJ2-1	TRBD1	NA	CAIGDRQDNEQFF	TGTGCCATCGGGGACAGGCAAGACAATGAGCAGTTCTTC
TRBV6-4	TRBJ2-3	NA	NA	CASSDSEAGTQYF	TGTGCCAGCAGTGACTCCGAAGCAGGGACGCAGTATTTT
TRBV7-6	TRBJ1-1	TRBD1	NA	CASSWTGGKNTEAFF	TGTGCCAGCAGCTGGACAGGGGGAAAGAACACTGAAGCTTTCTTT
TRBV6-1	TRBJ2-7	TRBD1	NA	CASTGTGTYEQYF	TGTGCCAGCACTGGGACAGGGACCTACGAGCAGTACTTC